This is a list of T cell receptor beta chains from one sample in a study of shared clonotypes between healthy human individuals. Sequencing was performed with immunoSEQ multiplex PCR; in TCRdb, only in-frame clones are kept and a portion is missing. The repertoire consists of millions of clones, with more than 80% occurring once and the leading ten covering roughly 0.15%. Sequencing was performed on naive CD4+ T cells sorted from blood. These receptors were obtained from a man in his late teens or twenties in good health. CDR3s include the opening cysteine and the closing phenylalanine or tryptophan. A D gene is named only where the DNA matches it firmly. A row's size may be missing; if present it is once, few, many or a size class.

j_gene | v_gene | abundance | d_gene | CDR3aa | CDR3nt
TRBJ1-5 | TRBV6-6 | NA | NA | CASIQLRGTDQPQHF | TGTGCCAGCATCCAATTGAGGGGAACGGATCAGCCCCAGCATTTT
TRBJ1-5 | TRBV7-3 | once | NA | CASSFPTCQPQHF | TGTGCCAGCAGCTTCCCTACTTGTCAGCCCCAGCATTTT
TRBJ1-1 | TRBV4-1 | NA | TRBD1 | CASSQGAGTGWGYTEAFF | TGCGCCAGCAGCCAAGGAGCCGGGACAGGGTGGGGGTACACTGAAGCTTTCTTT
TRBJ2-1 | TRBV4-1 | NA | TRBD2 | CASSQGEGSYNEQFF | TGCGCCAGCAGCCAAGGGGAGGGGTCCTACAATGAGCAGTTCTTC
TRBJ1-5 | TRBV5-5 | NA | NA | CASSLEGRGQPQHF | TGTGCCAGCAGCTTGGAAGGGAGGGGACAGCCCCAGCATTTT
TRBJ1-2 | TRBV5-6 | once | TRBD1 | CASRKTGGFNYGYTF | TGTGCCAGCCGAAAAACAGGGGGCTTTAACTATGGCTACACCTTC
TRBJ1-2 | TRBV25-1 | NA | NA | CASSARGKENYGYTF | TGTGCCAGCAGTGCCCGGGGAAAGGAGAACTATGGCTACACCTTC
TRBJ1-5 | TRBV28 | NA | NA | CASRDNQPQHF | TGTGCCAGCAGGGACAATCAGCCCCAGCATTTT
TRBJ2-5 | TRBV4-1 | NA | NA | CASSQPRGDRETQYF | TGCGCCAGCAGCCAACCACGGGGAGATAGGGAGACCCAGTACTTC
TRBJ1-4 | TRBV6-1 | NA | TRBD1 | CASSWTGIGEKLFF | TGTGCCAGCAGTTGGACAGGGATAGGCGAAAAACTGTTTTTT
TRBJ1-3 | TRBV7-8 | NA | NA | CASRWGAGNTIYF | TGTGCCAGCAGATGGGGAGCTGGAAACACCATATATTTT
TRBJ2-1 | TRBV7-8 | NA | NA | CASSPEGRGYNEQFF | TGTGCCAGCAGCCCGGAGGGCAGGGGATACAATGAGCAGTTCTTC
TRBJ2-3 | TRBV7-9 | NA | NA | CASSQLTDTQYF | TGTGCCAGCAGCCAGTTGACAGATACGCAGTATTTT
TRBJ1-5 | TRBV19 | NA | TRBD1 | CASLGQGHQPQHF | TGTGCCAGTTTGGGACAGGGTCACCAGCCCCAGCATTTT
TRBJ1-6 | TRBV7-9 | NA | NA | CASSTTGIGYNSPLHF | TGTGCCAGCAGCACAACAGGTATTGGGTATAATTCACCCCTCCACTTT
TRBJ1-4 | TRBV4-1 | NA | TRBD1 | CASSQLGQANEKLFF | TGCGCCAGCAGCCAATTGGGACAGGCTAATGAAAAACTGTTTTTT
TRBJ2-2 | TRBV7-2 | NA | TRBD2 | CASSLGASGINTGELFF | TGTGCCAGCAGCTTAGGGGCTAGCGGGATAAACACCGGGGAGCTGTTTTTT
TRBJ1-1 | TRBV25-1 | NA | NA | CASSVGGRTNTEAFF | TGTGCCAGCAGTGTAGGAGGGAGGACGAACACTGAAGCTTTCTTT
TRBJ2-3 | TRBV7-9 | NA | TRBD2 | CASGGTSEGTDTQYF | TGTGCCAGCGGGGGGACTAGCGAAGGCACAGATACGCAGTATTTT
TRBJ2-1 | TRBV18 | NA | NA | CASSRPNAEQFF | TGTGCCAGCTCAAGGCCTAACGCGGAGCAGTTCTTC
TRBJ2-5 | TRBV7-2 | once | NA | CASSPPNQETQYF | TGTGCCAGCAGCCCGCCTAACCAAGAGACCCAGTACTTC
TRBJ1-5 | TRBV19 | NA | NA | CASSIQGLQPQHF | TGTGCCAGTAGTATCCAGGGGTTACAGCCCCAGCATTTT
TRBJ2-1 | TRBV13 | NA | NA | CASSTIEGEYNEQFF | TGTGCCAGCAGCACGATAGAGGGAGAGTACAATGAGCAGTTCTTC
TRBJ1-1 | TRBV2 | NA | NA | CASSAGANTEAFF | TGTGCCAGCAGCGCAGGGGCGAACACTGAAGCTTTCTTT
TRBJ2-2 | TRBV5-1 | NA | TRBD2 | CASTASGGWSFAGELFF | TGCGCCAGCACCGCAAGCGGGGGGTGGTCGTTCGCCGGGGAGCTGTTTTTT